This record concerns one T cell receptor (beta chain) sequence. The data derive from a study of radiotherapy plus CTLA-4 blockade in lung cancer. The method was immunoSEQ multiplex PCR; TCRdb's version includes in-frame clones alone and lacks a portion of them. The sample carries some 90,000 clones, roughly four fifths recorded once. V dropped 7 bases and J dropped 2 bases, with 11 bases sitting between them. Germline loops: CDR1 MDHEN, CDR2 SYDVKM. The CDR3 contains 13 residues. V usage is TRBV28 and J usage is TRBJ1-2; no definite D call. Material: peripheral blood, obtained from a patient treated with radiotherapy plus ipilimumab. This receptor was taken from a human donor with non-small cell lung cancer who had stable disease on radiotherapy plus ipilimumab. This chain's CDR3 is CASTPDLNYGYTF. CDR3 sequence (DNA): TGTGCCAGCACCCCGGACCTCAACTATGGCTACACCTTC.